This T cell receptor (beta chain) was profiled in a study of control samples from healthy donors and cancer patients. Per the germline V gene, CDR1 is SGHTA and CDR2 is FQGNSA. The CDR3 consists of 16 residues. Trimming removed 2 bases from V and 0 bases from J, with 14 bases in between. Assay: immunoSEQ multiplex PCR; the TCRdb copy retains only in-frame clones and omits some. The table has about 110,000 clones, approximately 93% seen once. This clonotype was sampled from a young woman in good health. The specimen sequenced was blood. This chain links TRBV7-2 with TRBJ2-7, with D possibly being TRBD1 (5 bases). The CDR3 spells CASSLPLGAASYEQYF. In DNA form, the CDR3 reads TGTGCCAGCAGCTTACCCCTTGGGGCGGCCTCCTACGAGCAGTACTTC.